The clone carrying this TCR beta chain was seen once. This sample is drawn from a study of blood T cell repertoires in COVID-19. About the research overall: T cells, B-cell-depleted T cells, or PBMCs provided the cDNA or gDNA that served as material.

Germline-derived CDR1 and CDR2 are MNHEY and SMNVEV (reference sequence). With V trimmed by 6 bases and J by 7 bases, 14 bases remained unmatched. This CDR3 is 15 amino acids long. Clones were read by immunoSEQ multiplex PCR, and TCRdb kept only the in-frame ones, dropping some. This sample has 250,000 to 300,000 clones, with over 85% found just once. The receptor was derived from a woman in her sixties or seventies who had recovered from COVID-19. Sequenced sample: PBMCs or T cells enriched from blood (not recorded which). The rearrangement joins TRBV27 to TRBJ2-7; TRBD2 matches at 8 bases. CDR3 nucleotide sequence: TGTGCCAGCAGCCAGAACTGGCGGGAGGAAGGGGAGCAGTACTTC. It specifies CASSQNWREEGEQYF.